Sequencing of this TCR beta chain was carried out in a study of T cells in Graves' hyperthyroidism and ophthalmopathy. Study details: Initial diagnosis, before any treatment, was when peripheral blood was collected.

Amplification targeted TCR beta CDR3 regions from RNA transcripts. The HTBI primer set was used in a first-round RT-PCR of the TCR CDR3. TCRdb called the multiplex PCR reads again in MiXCR, with one record for every CDR3 protein. This sample has around 350,000 distinct CDR3 sequences, with about 20% found just once. Patients were aged 18 to 65, had disease duration under 2 months, and had newly diagnosed hyperthyroidism. Together with thyroid ultrasound, orbital computed tomography, serum thyroxine and TRAb, clinical symptoms were used for diagnoses. J lost 0 bases, V lost 4 bases, and 5 bases had no gene match. The CDR3 has 17 amino acids. From germline, CDR1 is ENHRY and CDR2 SYGVKD.

Source material: blood. The sequence came from a woman younger than 30 with Graves' hyperthyroidism. The genes are TRBV10-3 and TRBJ2-5, with 13 bases that match TRBD2. CDR3 sequence: CAISVPGLAGYQETQYF. The CDR3 DNA is TGTGCCATCAGTGTTCCGGGACTAGCGGGGTACCAAGAGACCCAGTACTTC.